The text below deals with one TCR beta chain. Its specificity is unknown. The repertoire was sequenced with immunoSEQ multiplex PCR; TCRdb's copy has only in-frame clones and lacks some. The sample has approximately 90,000 clones; approximately 81% are singletons. Trimming removed 11 bases from V and 2 bases from J; junction bases left unmatched: 9. There are 14 residues in the CDR3. Germline loops: CDR1 KGHDR, CDR2 SFDVKD. The sample comes from a study of Ad26.COV2.S vaccination and SARS-CoV-2 variants. Study-level points and caveats: An underestimation of total T cell responses may have resulted from the TCR breadth and depth analyses. After vaccination, reports described spike-specific CD8+ and CD4+ T cell responses as showing substantial breadth. Those who received vaccine or placebo ended up with similar non-spike TCR breadth. Vaccinees showed greater spike-specific TCR breadth than placebo recipients.

This material consisted of peripheral blood, taken after recovery from COVID-19. This sequence joins TRBV24-1 and TRBJ1-2; 8 bases match TRBD1. This TCR came from a human donor who had recovered from COVID-19. DNA of the CDR3: TGTGCCATAGGGACAGGAGGAGGGAACTATGGCTACACCTTC. Amino acids: CAIGTGGGNYGYTF.